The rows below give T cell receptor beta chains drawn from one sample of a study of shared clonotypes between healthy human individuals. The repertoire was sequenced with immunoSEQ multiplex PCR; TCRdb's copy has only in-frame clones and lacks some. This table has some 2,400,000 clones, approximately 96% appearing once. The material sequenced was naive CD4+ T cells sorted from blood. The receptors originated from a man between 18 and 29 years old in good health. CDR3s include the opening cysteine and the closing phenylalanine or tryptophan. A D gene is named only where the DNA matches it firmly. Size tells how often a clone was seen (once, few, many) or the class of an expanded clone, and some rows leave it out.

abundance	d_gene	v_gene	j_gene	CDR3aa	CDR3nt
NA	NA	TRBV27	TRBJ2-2	CASGRGELFF	TGTGCCAGCGGTCGCGGGGAGCTGTTTTTT
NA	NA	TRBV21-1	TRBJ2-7	CASSKGREGVYEQYF	TGTGCCAGCAGCAAAGGGCGGGAGGGCGTATACGAGCAGTACTTC
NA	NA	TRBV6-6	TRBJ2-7	CASSRTEFYEQYF	TGTGCCAGCAGCCGAACAGAATTCTACGAGCAGTACTTC
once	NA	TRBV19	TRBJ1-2	CASRDRRGSGYTF	TGTGCCAGTAGAGACAGGCGGGGAAGCGGCTACACCTTC
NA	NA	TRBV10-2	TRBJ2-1	CASSESLGRRLFF	TGCGCCAGCAGTGAGTCGCTGGGACGCCGGCTGTTCTTC
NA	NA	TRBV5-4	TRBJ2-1	CASSGSAVSDEQFF	TGTGCCAGCAGTGGGTCGGCGGTGAGCGATGAGCAGTTCTTC
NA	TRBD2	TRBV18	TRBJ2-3	CASSPAGGRDTQYF	TGTGCCAGCTCACCTGCGGGAGGGAGAGATACGCAGTATTTT
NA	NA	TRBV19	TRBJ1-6	CASVQGGLINSPLHF	TGTGCCAGTGTACAAGGGGGGCTAATTAATTCACCCCTCCACTTT
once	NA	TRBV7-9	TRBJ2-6	CASSYLVSGANVLTF	TGTGCCAGCAGCTATCTAGTCTCTGGGGCCAACGTCCTGACTTTC
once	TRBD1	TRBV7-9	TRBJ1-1	CASLGQKNTEAFF	TGTGCCAGCCTGGGACAGAAGAACACTGAAGCTTTCTTT
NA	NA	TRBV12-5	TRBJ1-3	CASGLLDRSSGNTIYF	TGTGCTAGTGGTTTGTTAGACAGAAGCTCTGGAAACACCATATATTTT
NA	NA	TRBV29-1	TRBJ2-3	CSVGARLVEAYTQYF	TGCAGCGTTGGGGCCCGACTAGTCGAGGCGTATACGCAGTATTTT
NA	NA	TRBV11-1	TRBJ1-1	CASSSAGQIFNTEAFF	TGTGCCAGCAGCTCAGCGGGACAAATATTTAACACTGAAGCTTTCTTT
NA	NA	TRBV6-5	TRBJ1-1	CASRRAEGAEAFF	TGTGCCAGCCGCAGGGCCGAAGGCGCTGAAGCTTTCTTT
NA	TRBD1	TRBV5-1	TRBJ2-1	CASSTYPGTDYNEQFF	TGCGCCAGCAGCACCTACCCCGGGACAGATTACAATGAGCAGTTCTTC
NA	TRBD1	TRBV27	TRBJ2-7	CARRRTGRYEQYF	TGTGCCAGACGCAGGACAGGGAGGTACGAGCAGTACTTC
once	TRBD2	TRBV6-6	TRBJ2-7	CASISGGKTYEQYF	TGTGCCAGCATTAGCGGGGGGAAAACCTACGAGCAGTACTTC
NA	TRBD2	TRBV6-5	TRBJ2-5	CASSRGSNQETQYF	TGTGCCAGCAGCCGCGGGAGCAACCAAGAGACCCAGTACTTC
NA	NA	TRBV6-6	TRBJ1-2	CASSPESLSHGYTF	TGTGCCAGCAGCCCGGAGTCCTTATCACATGGCTACACCTTC
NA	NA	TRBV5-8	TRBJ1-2	CASNLFTGNYGYTF	TGTGCCAGCAACCTGTTTACAGGGAACTATGGCTACACCTTC
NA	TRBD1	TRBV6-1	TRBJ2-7	CASSPGQGFSEQYF	TGTGCCAGCAGCCCGGGACAGGGGTTCAGCGAGCAGTACTTC
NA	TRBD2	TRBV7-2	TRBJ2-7	CASSAGTSPTYEQYF	TGTGCCAGCAGCGCCGGGACTAGTCCCACCTACGAGCAGTACTTC
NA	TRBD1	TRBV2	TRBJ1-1	CASSEARQGGTEAFF	TGTGCCAGCAGTGAAGCCCGACAGGGGGGAACTGAAGCTTTCTTT
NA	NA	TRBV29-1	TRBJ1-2	CSVAAGSYGYTF	TGCAGCGTTGCCGCGGGAAGCTATGGCTACACCTTC
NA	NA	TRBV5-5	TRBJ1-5	CASSFAGSNQPQHF	TGTGCCAGCAGCTTCGCGGGCAGCAATCAGCCCCAGCATTTT
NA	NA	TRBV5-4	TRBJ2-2	CASSPRRQANTGELFF	TGTGCCAGCAGCCCTAGAAGACAGGCGAACACCGGGGAGCTGTTTTTT
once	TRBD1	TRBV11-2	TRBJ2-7	CASSGQGAKHEQYF	TGTGCCAGCAGTGGACAGGGGGCGAAACACGAGCAGTACTTC
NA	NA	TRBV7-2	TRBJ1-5	CASSLNPGNQPQHF	TGTGCCAGCAGCTTAAACCCCGGCAATCAGCCCCAGCATTTT
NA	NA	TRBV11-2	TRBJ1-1	CASSPGARNTEAFF	TGTGCCAGCAGCCCCGGGGCTCGGAACACTGAAGCTTTCTTT
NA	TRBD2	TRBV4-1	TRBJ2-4	CASSQGLAGVISNIQYF	TGCGCCAGCAGCCAAGGACTAGCGGGAGTTATTTCGAACATTCAGTACTTC
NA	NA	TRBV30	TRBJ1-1	CAWNGGGLNTEAFF	TGTGCCTGGAACGGGGGCGGCTTGAACACTGAAGCTTTCTTT
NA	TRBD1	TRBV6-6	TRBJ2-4	CASTGQGPKNIQYF	TGTGCCAGCACTGGACAGGGGCCCAAAAACATTCAGTACTTC
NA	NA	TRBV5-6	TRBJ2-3	CASSLGPTSTDTQYF	TGTGCCAGCAGCTTGGGACCCACAAGCACAGATACGCAGTATTTT
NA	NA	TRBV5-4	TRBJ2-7	CASSLPREPYEQYF	TGTGCCAGCAGCTTACCACGGGAGCCCTACGAGCAGTACTTC
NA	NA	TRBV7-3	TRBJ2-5	CASSSGETQYF	TGTGCCAGCAGCTCGGGTGAGACCCAGTACTTC
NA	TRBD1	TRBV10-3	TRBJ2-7	CAITRGIGQGSYEQYF	TGTGCCATCACCCGGGGAATAGGACAGGGTTCCTACGAGCAGTACTTC
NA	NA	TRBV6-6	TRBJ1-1	CATAPGTVNTEAFF	TGTGCCACCGCTCCCGGGACGGTGAACACTGAAGCTTTCTTT
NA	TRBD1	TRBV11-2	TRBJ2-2	CASSPGQPITNTGELFF	TGTGCCAGCAGCCCGGGACAGCCGATAACGAACACCGGGGAGCTGTTTTTT
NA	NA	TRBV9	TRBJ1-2	CASSPDARQEINYGYTF	TGTGCCAGCAGCCCAGACGCTAGACAGGAAATCAACTATGGCTACACCTTC
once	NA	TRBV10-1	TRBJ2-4	CASSESLGGDIQYF	TGCGCCAGCAGTGAATCCTTGGGGGGTGACATTCAGTACTTC
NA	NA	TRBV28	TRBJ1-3	CASSSPATGFAASGNTIYF	TGTGCCAGCAGTTCCCCGGCGACAGGTTTTGCGGCCTCTGGAAACACCATATATTTT
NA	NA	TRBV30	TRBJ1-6	CAWSVKAGDNSPLHF	TGTGCCTGGAGTGTAAAGGCAGGGGACAATTCACCCCTCCACTTT
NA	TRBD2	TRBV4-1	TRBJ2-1	CASSQDPPSGVMNEQFF	TGCGCCAGCAGCCAAGATCCCCCTAGCGGGGTTATGAATGAGCAGTTCTTC
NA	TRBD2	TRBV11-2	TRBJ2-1	CASSFTSGGSSYNEQFF	TGTGCCAGCAGCTTTACTAGCGGGGGTAGCTCCTACAATGAGCAGTTCTTC
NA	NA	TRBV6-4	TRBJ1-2	CASSDIARYGYTF	TGTGCCAGCAGTGACATTGCTCGGTATGGCTACACCTTC
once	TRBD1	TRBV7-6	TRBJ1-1	CASSLEGAITEAFF	TGTGCCAGCAGCTTAGAGGGGGCAATCACTGAAGCTTTCTTT
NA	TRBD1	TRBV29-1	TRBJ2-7	CSVKPGQGIEQYF	TGCAGCGTGAAACCGGGACAGGGAATAGAGCAGTACTTC